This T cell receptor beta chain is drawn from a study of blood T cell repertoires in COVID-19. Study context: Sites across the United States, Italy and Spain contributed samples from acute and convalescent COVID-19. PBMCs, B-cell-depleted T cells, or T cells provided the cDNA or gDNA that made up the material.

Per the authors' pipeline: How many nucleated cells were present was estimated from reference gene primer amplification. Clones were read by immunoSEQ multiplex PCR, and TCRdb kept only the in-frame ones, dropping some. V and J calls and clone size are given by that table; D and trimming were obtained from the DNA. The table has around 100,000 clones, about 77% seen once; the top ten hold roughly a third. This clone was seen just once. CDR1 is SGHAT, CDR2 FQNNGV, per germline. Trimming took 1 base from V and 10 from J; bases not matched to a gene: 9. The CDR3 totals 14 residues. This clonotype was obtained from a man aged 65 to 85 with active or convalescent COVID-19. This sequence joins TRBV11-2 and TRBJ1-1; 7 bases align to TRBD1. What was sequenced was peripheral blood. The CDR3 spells CASSLGTGQVTAFF. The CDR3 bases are TGTGCCAGCAGCTTAGGAACTGGACAGGTAACAGCTTTCTTT.